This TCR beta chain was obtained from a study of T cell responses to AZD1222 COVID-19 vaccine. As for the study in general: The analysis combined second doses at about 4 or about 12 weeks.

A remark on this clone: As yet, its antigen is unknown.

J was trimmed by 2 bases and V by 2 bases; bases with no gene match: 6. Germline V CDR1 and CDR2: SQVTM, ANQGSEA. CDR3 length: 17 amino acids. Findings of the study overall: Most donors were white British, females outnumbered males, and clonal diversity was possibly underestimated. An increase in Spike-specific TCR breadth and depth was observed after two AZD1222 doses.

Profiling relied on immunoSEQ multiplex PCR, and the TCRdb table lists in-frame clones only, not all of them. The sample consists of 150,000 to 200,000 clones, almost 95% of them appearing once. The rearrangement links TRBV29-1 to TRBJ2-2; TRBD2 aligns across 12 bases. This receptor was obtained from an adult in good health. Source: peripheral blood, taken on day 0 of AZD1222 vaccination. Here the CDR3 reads CSVELRLAGENTGELFF. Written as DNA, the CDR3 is TGCAGCGTTGAATTGCGACTAGCGGGAGAAAACACCGGGGAGCTGTTTTTT.